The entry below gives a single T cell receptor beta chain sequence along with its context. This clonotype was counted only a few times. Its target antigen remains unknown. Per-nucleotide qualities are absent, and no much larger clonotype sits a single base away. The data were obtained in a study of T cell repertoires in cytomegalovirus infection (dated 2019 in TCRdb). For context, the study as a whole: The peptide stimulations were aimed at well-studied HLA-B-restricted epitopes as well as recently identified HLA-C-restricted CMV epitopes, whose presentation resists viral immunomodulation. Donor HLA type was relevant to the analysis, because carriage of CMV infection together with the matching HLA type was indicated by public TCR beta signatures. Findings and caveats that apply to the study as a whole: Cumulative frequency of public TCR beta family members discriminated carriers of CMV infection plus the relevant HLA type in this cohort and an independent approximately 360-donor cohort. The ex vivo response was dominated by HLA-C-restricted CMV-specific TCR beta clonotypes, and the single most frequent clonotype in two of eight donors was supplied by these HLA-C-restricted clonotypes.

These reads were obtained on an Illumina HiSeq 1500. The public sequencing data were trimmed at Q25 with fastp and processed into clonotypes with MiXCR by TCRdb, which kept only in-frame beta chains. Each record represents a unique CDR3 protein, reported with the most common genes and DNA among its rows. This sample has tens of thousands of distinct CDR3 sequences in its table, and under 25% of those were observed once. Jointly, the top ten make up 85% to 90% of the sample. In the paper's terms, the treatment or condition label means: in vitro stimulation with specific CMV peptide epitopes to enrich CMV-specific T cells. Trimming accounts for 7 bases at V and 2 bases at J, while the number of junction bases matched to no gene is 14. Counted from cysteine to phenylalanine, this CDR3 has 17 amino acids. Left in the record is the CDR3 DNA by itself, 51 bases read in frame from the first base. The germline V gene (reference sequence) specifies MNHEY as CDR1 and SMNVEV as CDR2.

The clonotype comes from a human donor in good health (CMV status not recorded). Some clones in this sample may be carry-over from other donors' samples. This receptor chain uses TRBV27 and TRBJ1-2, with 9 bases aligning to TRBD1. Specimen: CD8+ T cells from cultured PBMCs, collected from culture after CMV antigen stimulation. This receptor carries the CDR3 CASISTGGGDRNYGYTF. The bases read TGTGCCAGCATATCGACAGGGGGGGGAGATAGGAACTATGGCTACACCTTC.